The present T cell receptor beta chain was sequenced within a study of T cell repertoires in cytomegalovirus infection. Study-wide background: Selection of CMV epitopes for the study included recently identified HLA-C-restricted and well-studied HLA-B-restricted ones. Carrying CMV and the relevant HLA type showed in public TCR beta signatures.

Study results and caveats: CMV-specific TCR beta clonotypes restricted by HLA-C dominated the ex vivo response. People with CMV and the relevant HLA were identified by cumulative public TCR beta family frequency.

TCRdb used MiXCR to reprocess the reads, holding one entry per CDR3 protein. The table lists about 920,000 distinct CDR3 sequences, around 31% of them singletons. Comment on this clonotype: Antigen specificity is unknown.

The germline gives CDR1 LNHDA, CDR2 SQIVND (reference sequence). The CDR3 runs 15 residues. The V end was cut by 1 base, the J end by 8 bases, with 17 bases between. The sequenced sample was cultured CD8+ T cells from PBMCs, obtained from culture after CMV antigen stimulation. The rearrangement uses TRBV19 and TRBJ1-2; TRBD1 might be the D (5 bases). This receptor was obtained from a human donor in good health (CMV status not recorded). Some clones in this sample may be carry-over from other donors' samples. The CDR3 reads CASSIVGGKMDGYTF. In nucleotides, the CDR3 is TGTGCCAGTAGTATAGTGGGGGGTAAGATGGACGGCTACACCTTC.